This T cell receptor beta chain was profiled in a study of T cell responses to AZD1222 COVID-19 vaccine. Looking at the study overall: Both about-4-week and about-12-week second-dose recipients were combined.

The assay was immunoSEQ multiplex PCR, and TCRdb's table has in-frame clones only and misses some. This sample carries more than 110,000 clones, 90% of them seen once, and the ten largest clones take around 3.5%. This CDR3 spans 15 amino acids. Germline assignment: CDR1 MNHEY and CDR2 SMNVEV (reference sequence). Trimming removed 4 bases at V and 4 bases at J, with 13 bases between. The specimen comprised peripheral blood, sampled on day 0 of AZD1222 vaccination. This sequence was found in an adult in good health. The chain couples TRBV27 to TRBJ1-4, with a weak D call TRBD1 (5 bases). The CDR3 sequence is CASSYDGGGNEKLFF. The CDR3 nucleotides read TGTGCCAGCAGTTATGACGGGGGTGGTAATGAAAAACTGTTTTTT.